This TCR beta chain was sequenced in a study of cytomegalovirus exposure and HLA in healthy donors. Vbeta (60) and Jbeta (13) primers were used in the PCR. Only in-frame clones appear in the TCRdb table, and some are missing; sequencing was by immunoSEQ multiplex PCR. The data contain some 100,000 clones, roughly 60% of them singletons. The clonotype was recovered from a woman in her thirties in good health and CMV-seropositive. The sequenced sample was PBMCs.

The DNA for the CDR3 is TGTGCCAGCAGTCCCCAGGGGCGGGGGGGCAAAGATACGCAGTATTTT. It encodes CASSPQGRGGKDTQYF. This chain connects TRBV28 to TRBJ2-3; TRBD2 aligns across 9 bases. V was clipped by 5 bases and J by 5 bases; unmatched bases: 11. The CDR3 length is 16 residues. CDR1 is MDHEN, CDR2 SYDVKM, per germline.